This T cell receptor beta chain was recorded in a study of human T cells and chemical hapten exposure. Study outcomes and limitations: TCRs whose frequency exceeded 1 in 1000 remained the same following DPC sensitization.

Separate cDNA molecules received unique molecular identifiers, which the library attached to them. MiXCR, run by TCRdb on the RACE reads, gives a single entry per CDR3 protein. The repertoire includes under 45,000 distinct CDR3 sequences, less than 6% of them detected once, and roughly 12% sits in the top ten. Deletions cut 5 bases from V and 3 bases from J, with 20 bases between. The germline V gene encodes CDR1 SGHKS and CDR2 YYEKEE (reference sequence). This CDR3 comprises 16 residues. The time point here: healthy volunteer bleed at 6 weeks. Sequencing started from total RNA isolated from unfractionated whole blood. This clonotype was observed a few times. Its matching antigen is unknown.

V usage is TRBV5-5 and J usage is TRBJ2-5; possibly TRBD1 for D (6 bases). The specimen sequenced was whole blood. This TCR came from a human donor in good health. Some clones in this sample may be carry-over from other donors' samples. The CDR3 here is CASSLRFLRQEETQYF. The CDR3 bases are TGTGCCAGCAGTTTGCGATTCCTCCGACAGGAAGAGACCCAGTACTTC.